This TCR beta chain was profiled in a study of blood T cell repertoires in COVID-19. About the study: The United States, Italy and Spain were the sources of the acute and convalescent COVID-19 samples. From T cells, B-cell-depleted T cells, or PBMCs came the material, which was cDNA or gDNA.

The V gene's germline CDR1 is LGHDT and CDR2 YNNKEL (reference sequence). This CDR3 is built from 14 residues. Trimming stripped 1 base from V and 4 bases from J, with 8 bases between. Source study methods: Using reference gene primer amplification, nucleated cell counts were estimated. Sequenced by immunoSEQ multiplex PCR; TCRdb stores in-frame clones only, minus some. V and J calls and clone size are those listed in that table; D and trimming were worked out from the DNA. The sample carries around 170,000 clones, more than 85% recorded once. This sequence was found in a woman younger than 45 with active or convalescent COVID-19. The rearrangement uses TRBV3-1 (or the pseudogene TRBV3-2) and TRBJ1-3; D uncertain. Sequenced sample: peripheral blood. The CDR3 here is CASSQAARGNTIYF. CDR3 DNA sequence: TGTGCCAGCAGCCAAGCGGCCAGGGGAAACACCATATATTTT.